This TCR beta chain was recovered during a study of cytomegalovirus exposure and HLA in healthy donors. General observations from the study: In a later analysis, TCR beta V- and J-gene trimming showed a link to a missense DCLRE1C variant. Prior analysis indicated that the majority of TCR beta V segments exhibited productivity approximately 87% or approximately 30% of the time. The authors listed 150 to 200 TCR beta chains as cytomegalovirus-associated.

Both 60 Vbeta primers and 13 Jbeta primers went into the PCR. The method was immunoSEQ multiplex PCR; TCRdb's version includes in-frame clones alone and lacks a portion of them. This sample has 150,000 to 200,000 clones, with around 77% found just once. Those who donated were healthy bone marrow donors. V was clipped by 7 bases and J by 1 base, with 13 bases between them. In germline, CDR1 is MDHEN, CDR2 SYDVKM. The CDR3 is made up of 14 amino acids. Worth noting for this clone: Its specificity is not known.

Sequenced material: PBMCs. The V gene is TRBV28, the J gene TRBJ2-5, with D uncertain. The TCR was taken from a woman in her 40s in good health and CMV-seronegative. CDR3 coding DNA: TGTGCCAGCAACGTTTATGACACCCAAGAGACCCAGTACTTC. Its protein product is CASNVYDTQETQYF.